This T cell receptor (beta chain) was documented in a study of OX40 agonist ivuxolimab in advanced cancers. Whole-study context: Patients achieving partial responses numbered three: one hepatocellular carcinoma case and two cutaneous melanoma cases.

Study-wide findings and caveats: CD4+ and CD8+ T cells in blood underwent clonal expansion by week 6 at 0.1 to 3.0 mg/kg.

Notes on this clone: As yet, its antigen is unknown.

Profiled with immunoSEQ multiplex PCR; TCRdb holds only in-frame clones, not every one. The data show fewer than 30,000 clones, roughly 77% seen once. V shed 0 bases and J 8 bases; nucleotides not matched to a gene: 5. The CDR3 length is 15 residues. Germline V gene lookup returns CDR1 SGDLS and CDR2 YYNGEE. V and J are TRBV9 and TRBJ2-1; 10 bases match TRBD2. The sequences come from CD4+ or CD8+ T cells sorted from blood, collected in a trial of the OX40 agonist ivuxolimab. The sequence was collected from an adult with an advanced solid tumor such as melanoma, head and neck, liver or kidney cancer. The CDR3 bases are TGTGCCAGCAGCGTAGGGCTAGCGGGAGTATATGAGCAGTTCTTC. Amino acid sequence: CASSVGLAGVYEQFF. Full variable domain (missing parts from reference TRBV9 and TRBJ2-1): DSGVTQTPKHLITATGQRVTLRCSPRSGDLSVYWYQQSLDQGLQFLIQYYNGEERAKGNILERFSAQQFPDLHSELNLSSLELGDSALYFCASSVGLAGVYEQFFGPGTRLTVL.